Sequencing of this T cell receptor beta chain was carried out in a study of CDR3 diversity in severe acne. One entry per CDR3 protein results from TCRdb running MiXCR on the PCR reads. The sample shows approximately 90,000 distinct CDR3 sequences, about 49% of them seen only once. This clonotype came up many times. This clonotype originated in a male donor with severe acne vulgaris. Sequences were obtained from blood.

In DNA form, the CDR3 reads TGTGCCAGCGCGTTCACTAGCGGGAGCTCCTACGAGCAGTACTTC. This gives the protein CASAFTSGSSYEQYF. V gene TRBV6-1 combines with J gene TRBJ2-7, with 11 bases identical to TRBD2. The CDR3 is 15 amino acids. Losses at the gene ends were 8 bases for V and 0 bases for J; bases not matched to a gene: 6. From germline, CDR1 is MNHNS and CDR2 SASEGT.